This T cell receptor beta chain was captured in a study of cytomegalovirus exposure and HLA in healthy donors. Study-wide results and caveats: Researchers catalogued some 160 TCR beta chains as cytomegalovirus-associated. Previously analyzed data showed that most TCR beta V segments were productive at a frequency of about 87% or about 30%.

Amplification used 60 Vbeta primers and 13 Jbeta primers. Generated by immunoSEQ multiplex PCR, the TCRdb table keeps only in-frame clones and is missing some. The top ten clones hold around 4.6% of a sample with tens of thousands of clones, over 60% of them seen once. On this clone: Its antigen is unidentified.

Germline V gene lookup returns CDR1 MNHNY and CDR2 SVGAGI (reference sequence). Unmatched junction bases numbered 7, after V lost 9 bases and J lost 8 bases. This CDR3 region has 12 residues. The clonotype was recovered from a woman between 35 and 50 years old in good health and CMV-seropositive. The sequencing sample was made of PBMCs. This chain joins TRBV6-6 and TRBJ2-3, with TRBD1 matching 8 bases. CDR3 nucleotide sequence: TGTGCCAGTGAATTGACAGGGGCTACGCAGTATTTT. Amino acids: CASELTGATQYF.